Only a few counts were recorded for the clone carrying this T cell receptor (beta chain). Antigen specificity is unknown. Universal primer sites and UMIs were introduced during 5'RACE template-switching synthesis of TCR cDNA. TCRdb reanalysed the 5' RACE reads using MiXCR and keeps one entry per CDR3 protein. Of about 320,000 distinct CDR3 sequences listed, around 4.5% are singletons. The data stem from a study of T cells after yellow fever vaccination. Across the whole study: Preparation used SMART-Seq v4 Ultra Low Input for the low-cell-number fractions. Findings of the study overall: Sorted repertoires could include abundant contaminating clonotypes from bulk cells. Most primary-vaccination clones reappeared after the booster (approximately 97% CD4, 88% CD8).

The source of this sequence is a man aged 18 to 29 who received the YFV17D yellow fever vaccine. The sample was PBMCs, taken 15 days after the yellow fever booster vaccination.

The CDR3 loop reads CASSSRTGTEAFF. The CDR3 nucleotides are TGCGCCAGCAGCTCTCGTACGGGCACTGAAGCTTTCTTT. The chain couples TRBV5-1 to TRBJ1-1; D is undetermined. The V end lost 3 bases, the J end lost 4 bases, and 10 bases lay between the germline ends. Germline CDR1 and CDR2: SGHRS and YFSETQ. This CDR3 is 13 amino acids long.